These T cell receptor beta chains were read from a single sample in a study of read filtering for tumor transcriptome and immune sequencing. TCRdb reprocessed the reads with MiXCR, giving one entry per CDR3 protein. Among 20,000 or so distinct CDR3 sequences, around a fifth were seen once, and the ten largest hold about 51%. The specimen sequenced was a population of CD138-negative cells sorted from bone marrow. These receptors originate from a donor aged 40 or over with multiple myeloma. Each CDR3 is given with its conserved first and last residue.

J gene	V gene	CDR3 length	CDR3 protein
TRBJ1-4	TRBV29-1	12	CSVTGGNEKLFF
TRBJ2-3	TRBV20-1	17	CSATLAGGYSSTDTQYF
TRBJ1-1	TRBV10-3	18	CAISPQQQPGPKNTEAFF
TRBJ1-1	TRBV19	15	CASTSPGSPNTEAFF
TRBJ2-3	TRBV5-1	14	CASSSRPSTDTQYF
TRBJ1-1	TRBV2	18	CASSEWGGTAYMNTEAFF
TRBJ2-1	TRBV7-9	12	CASSLGDHEQFF
TRBJ1-4	TRBV20-1	13	CSVSTSGDTIPYF
TRBJ2-7	TRBV6-1	16	CASSDPRTGFGYEQYF
TRBJ2-6	TRBV3-1	16	CASSLVGVSGANVLTF
TRBJ1-4	TRBV5-1	15	CASSFSGATNEKLFF
TRBJ2-6	TRBV4-1	20	CASSQDWRTAPFSGANVPTF
TRBJ2-5	TRBV5-6	14	CASSLVAGRETQYF
TRBJ1-1	TRBV21-1	12	CASSKTGQGAFF
TRBJ1-1	TRBV7-2	14	CASSRHLLNTEAFF
TRBJ2-3	TRBV5-1	15	CASSSDRGRTDTQYF
TRBJ2-2	TRBV12-3/TRBV12-4	15	CASSVGQGGTGELFF
TRBJ1-1	TRBV5-1	14	CASSGGRAGTEAFF
TRBJ1-6	TRBV20-1	12	CSASGFNSPLHF
TRBJ2-1	TRBV6-2/TRBV6-3	11	CASSPYNEQFF
TRBJ1-1	TRBV29-1	14	CSVQGAVRRTEAFF
TRBJ1-5	TRBV12-3/TRBV12-4	15	CASSPSGMGNQPQHF
TRBJ2-3	TRBV20-1	17	CSSGPGLAGGDTDTQYF
TRBJ2-1	TRBV7-6	15	CASSLAWTSGGEQFF
TRBJ2-7	TRBV2	13	CASRASMGYEQYF
TRBJ2-1	TRBV27	13	CASSLTYGNEQFF
TRBJ1-1	TRBV5-1	17	CASSLLHQGPGNTEAFF
TRBJ2-2	TRBV19	15	CASVGTGGNNGELFF
TRBJ2-3	TRBV7-2	12	CASSSSGDTQYF
TRBJ2-7	TRBV20-1	14	CSARVASGTYEQYF
TRBJ2-1	TRBV19	15	CASMGLTSSYNEQFF
TRBJ2-3	TRBV11-2	15	CASSRGGGLTDTQYF
TRBJ1-1	TRBV14	13	CASSHDTSTEAFF
TRBJ1-5	TRBV28	17	CASSPSQGANSNQPQHF
TRBJ1-5	TRBV19	12	CASSHPHQPQHF
TRBJ1-1	TRBV28	12	CASTSQRHEAFF
TRBJ2-1	TRBV2	15	CASSRRGGFDNEQFF
TRBJ1-5	TRBV6-5	15	CASSRTAGADQPQHF
TRBJ1-1	TRBV11-3	14	CASSLGRENTEAFF
TRBJ2-2	TRBV5-6	15	CASSLGPRNTGELFF
TRBJ2-5	TRBV7-3	15	CASSLGRGLSETQYF
TRBJ1-6	TRBV19	19	CANRAAGRLKSSYNSPLHF
TRBJ1-6	TRBV28	15	CASSSDRGYNSPLHF
TRBJ2-5	TRBV7-9	15	CASSLARGREETQYF
TRBJ2-1	TRBV4-1	15	CASSARGTGYNERFF
TRBJ2-2	TRBV6-1	14	CASSEFWEIGELFF
TRBJ2-7	TRBV4-2	15	CASSQQHGSGYEQYF